Described below is a single T cell receptor beta chain sequence and its context. Its antigen is undetermined. TCRdb keeps only in-frame clones here, not all; method: immunoSEQ multiplex PCR. The sample includes some 2.1 million clones, about 93% of them seen just once. Positive CCR7 selection of CD45RO-negative cells yielded the naive CD8 cells, and terminally differentiated effector memory CD45RA+ cells were excluded. The data are from a study of shared clonotypes between healthy human individuals. Looking at the study overall: Three plates each covered CD4 naive and memory; CD8 naive two, CD8 memory one. Study-wide points: The rarefaction results pointed to incomplete sorted-subset sequencing despite large depth. Some naive CD4 clonotypes, around 4.9%, turned up in common across several donors.

The CDR3 totals 15 residues. Germline CDR1 and CDR2: LGHNA and YSLEER. Trimming shortened V by 0 bases and J by 4 bases, and 13 bases separated the two germline ends. The sample comprised naive CD8+ T cells from PBMCs. The receptor comes from a man between 18 and 29 years old in good health. Some clones in this sample may be carry-over from other donors' samples. This chain connects TRBV4-3 to TRBJ2-7; D not certain. The CDR3 reads CASSQEAHMQYEQYF. CDR3 sequence (DNA): TGCGCCAGCAGCCAAGAGGCGCACATGCAATACGAGCAGTACTTC.